This TCR beta chain was captured in a study of T-cell memory formation after mild COVID-19. V lost 0 bases, J lost 0 bases, and 14 bases stayed unmatched. This CDR3 has 20 residues. CDR1 is MNHNS and CDR2 is SASEGT in the germline V gene. Constant-segment primers and 5'RACE yielded cDNA libraries for TCR alpha and TCR beta, each carrying sample barcodes and UMIs. TCRdb reprocessed the 5' RACE reads via MiXCR and lists one record per CDR3 protein. The table has hundreds of thousands of distinct CDR3 sequences, around 13% seen once; the top ten hold 22%. Sequenced input: PBMCs or a T cell subset sorted from them (not recorded which). This receptor was obtained from a young man who had mild COVID-19 (a few samples of this study predate the infection). Cell type and time point are not known. The V and J genes are TRBV6-1 and TRBJ2-7; 10 positions match TRBD1. The CDR3 nucleotides read TGTGCCAGCAGTGAAGCGTCTCATGTCTTGGGGACAGGGGTCTCCTACGAGCAGTACGTC. Its protein is CASSEASHVLGTGVSYEQYV.